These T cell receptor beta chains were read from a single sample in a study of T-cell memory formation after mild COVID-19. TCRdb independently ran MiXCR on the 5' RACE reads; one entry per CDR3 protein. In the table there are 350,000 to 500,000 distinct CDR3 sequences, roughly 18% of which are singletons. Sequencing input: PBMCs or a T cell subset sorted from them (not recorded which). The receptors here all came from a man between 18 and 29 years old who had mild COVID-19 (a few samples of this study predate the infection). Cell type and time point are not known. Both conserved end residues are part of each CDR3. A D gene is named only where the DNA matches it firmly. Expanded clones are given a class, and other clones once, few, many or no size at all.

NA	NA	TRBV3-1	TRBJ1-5	CASSLGVLLSNQPQHF	TGTGCCAGCAGCCTCGGGGTTCTTCTTAGCAATCAGCCCCAGCATTTT
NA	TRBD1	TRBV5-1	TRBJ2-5	CASSYGTGLETQYF	TGCGCCAGCAGCTACGGGACAGGGCTGGAGACCCAGTACTTC
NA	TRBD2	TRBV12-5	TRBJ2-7	CASGFPSGGTYEQYF	TGTGCTAGTGGTTTCCCCAGCGGGGGGACGTACGAGCAGTACTTC
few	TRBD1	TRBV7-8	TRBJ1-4	CASSKGWDRFATNEKLFF	TGTGCCAGCAGTAAAGGCTGGGACAGGTTTGCAACTAATGAAAAACTGTTTTTT
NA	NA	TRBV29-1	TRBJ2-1	CSVEGLIGGGPYNEQFF	TGCAGCGTTGAAGGGCTGATAGGGGGGGGTCCTTACAATGAGCAGTTCTTC
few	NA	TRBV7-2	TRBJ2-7	CASRALGLYEQYF	TGTGCCAGCAGGGCCCTGGGCCTCTACGAGCAGTACTTC
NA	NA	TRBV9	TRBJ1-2	CASSQGNGYTF	TGTGCCAGCAGCCAGGGGAATGGCTACACCTTC
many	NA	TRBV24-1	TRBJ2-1	CATSDSSTMGGNEQFF	TGTGCCACCAGTGATTCTAGCACCATGGGGGGCAATGAGCAGTTCTTC
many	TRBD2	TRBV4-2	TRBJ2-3	CASSQDGTSGADTQYF	TGTGCCAGCAGCCAAGATGGGACTAGCGGGGCAGATACGCAGTATTTT
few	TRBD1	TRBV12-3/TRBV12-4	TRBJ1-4	CASSPTGGVTEKLFF	TGTGCCAGCAGCCCTACAGGGGGGGTAACTGAAAAACTGTTTTTT
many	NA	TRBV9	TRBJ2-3	CASSVLNTDTQYF	TGTGCCAGCAGCGTCCTAAACACAGATACGCAGTATTTT
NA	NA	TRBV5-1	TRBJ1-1	CASSLGVSTEAFF	TGCGCCAGCAGCTTGGGGGTTAGCACTGAAGCTTTCTTT
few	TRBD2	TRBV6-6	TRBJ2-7	CASSKTSGGYYEQYF	TGTGCCAGCAGTAAGACTAGCGGGGGTTATTACGAGCAGTACTTC
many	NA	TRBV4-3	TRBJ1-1	CASSQGPYTEAFF	TGCGCCAGCAGCCAAGGGCCGTACACTGAAGCTTTCTTT
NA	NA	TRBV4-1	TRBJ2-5	CASSQEIRPLGETQYF	TGCGCCAGCAGCCAAGAGATAAGGCCCCTGGGAGAGACCCAGTACTTC
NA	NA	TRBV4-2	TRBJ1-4	CASSQDGGPNEKLFF	TGTGCCAGCAGCCAAGATGGGGGGCCTAATGAAAAACTGTTTTTT
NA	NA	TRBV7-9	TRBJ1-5	CASSHGVQPQHF	TGTGCCAGCAGCCACGGGGTTCAGCCCCAGCATTTT
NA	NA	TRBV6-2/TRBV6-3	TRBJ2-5	CAAKTGGRWETQYF	TGTGCCGCCAAGACCGGGGGGCGCTGGGAGACCCAGTACTTC
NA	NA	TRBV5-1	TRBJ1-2	CASSLEHYHGYTF	TGCGCCAGCAGCTTGGAACATTACCATGGCTACACCTTC
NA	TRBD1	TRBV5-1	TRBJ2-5	CASSRDRGIGETQYF	TGCGCCAGCAGCCGGGACAGGGGGATAGGGGAGACCCAGTACTTC
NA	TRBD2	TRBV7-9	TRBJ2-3	CASREGTSNSDTQYF	TGTGCCAGCAGGGAGGGGACTAGCAATTCAGATACGCAGTATTTT
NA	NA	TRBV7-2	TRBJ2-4	CASSGRDSLAKNIQYF	TGTGCCAGCAGCGGCCGAGACAGCCTAGCCAAAAACATTCAGTACTTC
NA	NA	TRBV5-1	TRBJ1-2	CASSLEGRAGRDYGYTF	TGCGCCAGCAGCTTGGAAGGGCGGGCCGGTAGAGACTATGGCTACACCTTC
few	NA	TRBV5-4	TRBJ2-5	CASSPPGHQETQYF	TGTGCCAGCAGCCCCCCGGGCCACCAAGAGACCCAGTACTTC
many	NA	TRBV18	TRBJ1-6	CASSTPRGSYNSPLHF	TGTGCCAGCTCAACGCCCAGGGGCTCCTATAATTCACCCCTCCACTTT
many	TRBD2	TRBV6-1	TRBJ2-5	CASSELGGGGQETQYF	TGTGCCAGCAGTGAACTCGGCGGGGGGGGGCAAGAGACCCAGTACTTC
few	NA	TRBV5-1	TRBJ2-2	CASSLPWGRRTGELFF	TGCGCCAGCAGCCTCCCGTGGGGGCGACGAACCGGGGAGCTGTTTTTT
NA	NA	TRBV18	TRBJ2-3	CASSPWGKDTQYF	TGTGCCAGCTCACCATGGGGGAAGGATACGCAGTATTTT
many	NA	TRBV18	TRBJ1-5	CASSRGRGEQPQHF	TGTGCCAGCTCACGAGGCAGGGGTGAACAGCCCCAGCATTTT
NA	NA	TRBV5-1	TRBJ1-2	CASSLALGDYGYTF	TGCGCCAGCAGCTTGGCCCTGGGGGACTATGGCTACACCTTC
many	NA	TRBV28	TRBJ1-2	CASSAGGSGRGYTF	TGTGCCAGCAGTGCGGGCGGATCGGGAAGAGGCTACACCTTC
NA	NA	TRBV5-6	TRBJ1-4	CASSLSGPNEKLFF	TGTGCCAGCAGCTTGTCGGGGCCGAATGAAAAACTGTTTTTT
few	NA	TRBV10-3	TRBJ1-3	CAISSGSGNTIYF	TGTGCCATCAGTTCGGGGAGTGGAAACACCATATATTTT
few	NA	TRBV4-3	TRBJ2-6	CASTVRVSGANVLTF	TGCGCCTCTACTGTTCGGGTCTCTGGGGCCAACGTCCTGACTTTC
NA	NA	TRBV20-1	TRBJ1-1	CSARDEGTEAFF	TGCAGTGCTAGAGACGAGGGCACTGAAGCTTTCTTT
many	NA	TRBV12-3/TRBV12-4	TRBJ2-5	CASSQGNGETQYF	TGTGCCAGCAGCCAGGGTAACGGGGAGACCCAGTACTTC
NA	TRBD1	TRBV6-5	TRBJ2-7	CASSQDRDISYEQYF	TGTGCCAGCAGCCAGGACAGGGATATCTCCTACGAGCAGTACTTC
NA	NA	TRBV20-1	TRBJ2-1	CSILDRVVNEQFF	TGCAGCATCCTTGATCGGGTAGTCAATGAGCAGTTCTTC
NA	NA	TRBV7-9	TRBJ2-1	CASSSLGGAPGQFF	TGTGCCAGCAGCTCCCTAGGGGGGGCCCCTGGGCAGTTCTTC
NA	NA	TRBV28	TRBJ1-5	CASSLAGKHSNQPQHF	TGTGCCAGCAGTTTAGCGGGAAAACATAGCAATCAGCCCCAGCATTTT
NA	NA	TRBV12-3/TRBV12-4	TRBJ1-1	CASSLLRLSPSGTEAFF	TGTGCCAGCAGTTTGTTACGGCTGAGCCCCTCGGGCACTGAAGCTTTCTTT
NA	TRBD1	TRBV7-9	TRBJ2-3	CASDGPDRTSTDTQYF	TGTGCCAGCGACGGGCCGGACAGGACAAGCACAGATACGCAGTATTTT
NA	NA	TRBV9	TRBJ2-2	CASSYRARPNTGELFF	TGTGCCAGCAGCTATAGGGCTAGGCCGAACACCGGGGAGCTGTTTTTT
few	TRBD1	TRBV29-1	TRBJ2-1	CSTRDRVSEQFF	TGCAGCACCCGGGACAGGGTGAGTGAGCAGTTCTTC
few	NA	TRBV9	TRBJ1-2	CASTKWGDYGYTF	TGTGCCAGCACAAAATGGGGGGACTATGGCTACACCTTC
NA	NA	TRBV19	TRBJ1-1	CASSPDGGRTEAFF	TGTGCCAGTAGTCCCGACGGGGGGCGCACTGAAGCTTTCTTT
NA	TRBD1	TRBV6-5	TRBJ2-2	CASSWTGTSGELFF	TGTGCCAGCAGTTGGACAGGGACATCCGGGGAGCTGTTTTTT
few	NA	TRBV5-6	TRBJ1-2	CASSPGARSDGYTF	TGTGCCAGCAGCCCAGGGGCCCGCTCTGATGGCTACACCTTC
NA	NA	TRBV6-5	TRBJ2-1	CASSDRRAIREQFF	TGTGCCAGCAGTGACCGGAGGGCTATTCGAGAGCAGTTCTTC
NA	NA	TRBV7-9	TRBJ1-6	CASGDGGIAYNSPLHF	TGTGCCAGCGGAGATGGGGGGATTGCCTATAATTCACCCCTCCACTTT
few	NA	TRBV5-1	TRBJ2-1	CASSLAVLASRRSYNEQFF	TGCGCCAGCAGCTTGGCCGTCCTAGCCAGTCGTAGGTCCTACAATGAGCAGTTCTTC
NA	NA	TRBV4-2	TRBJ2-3	CASRGTEGSATDTQYF	TGTGCCAGCAGGGGGACGGAGGGATCCGCGACAGATACGCAGTATTTT
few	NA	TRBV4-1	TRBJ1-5	CASSQGVSREGRPQHF	TGCGCCAGCAGCCAAGGGGTTTCAAGGGAGGGTAGGCCCCAGCATTTT
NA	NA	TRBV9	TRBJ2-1	CASSRVGTYNEQFF	TGTGCCAGCAGCCGGGTGGGGACCTACAATGAGCAGTTCTTC
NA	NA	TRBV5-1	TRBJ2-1	CASSLIAGQYNEQFF	TGCGCCAGCAGCTTGATCGCAGGCCAGTACAATGAGCAGTTCTTC
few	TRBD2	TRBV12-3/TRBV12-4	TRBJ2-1	CASYLPGGGLAEDNEQFF	TGTGCCAGTTACCTCCCCGGGGGGGGGCTAGCGGAGGACAATGAGCAGTTCTTC
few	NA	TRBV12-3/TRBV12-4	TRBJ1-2	CASSTRGGYGYTF	TGTGCCAGCAGTACTAGGGGGGGCTATGGCTACACCTTC
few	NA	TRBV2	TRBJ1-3	CASTWGAYTIYF	TGTGCCAGCACCTGGGGGGCTTACACCATATATTTT
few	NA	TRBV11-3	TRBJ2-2	CASSRDATGELFF	TGTGCCAGCAGCCGGGATGCCACCGGGGAGCTGTTTTTT
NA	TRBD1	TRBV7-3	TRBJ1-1	CASSSGTGSNTEAFF	TGTGCCAGCAGCTCCGGGACAGGGTCGAATACTGAAGCTTTCTTT